This TCR beta chain was recorded in a study of blood T cell repertoires in COVID-19. Study details: Italy, Spain and the United States were the sources of the convalescent and acute COVID-19 samples.

The germline V and J ends were trimmed by 2 bases and 6 bases, with 8 bases remaining between them. Germline V CDR1 and CDR2: SGHVS, FQNEAQ. CDR3 length: 13 amino acids. How the authors handled the data: Estimation of nucleated cell counts relied on the amplification of reference gene primers. The assay was immunoSEQ multiplex PCR, and TCRdb's table has in-frame clones only and misses some. D and trimming were read from the DNA, whereas the V and J calls and clone size are those reported in that table. Of about 180,000 clones listed, roughly 90% are singletons. This clone has more than one count but fewer than ten.

The sequence derives from a man in his 70s with active or convalescent COVID-19. The chain combines TRBV7-8 with TRBJ1-5, with D maybe TRBD1 (5 bases). The specimen was peripheral blood. In DNA, the CDR3 is TGTGCCAGCAGCTTACAGGGAGGTCAGCCCCAGCATTTT. As protein: CASSLQGGQPQHF.